This TCR beta chain originates from a study of blood T cell repertoires in COVID-19 (dated by TCRdb to about 2020). Notes on the research overall: The collaborator samples originated in the United States, Italy and Spain and spanned the acute and convalescent phases of COVID-19. Deeply sampled blood TCRbeta repertoires from subjects exposed to, actively infected with, or recovered from COVID-19 were included in the dataset. Where available, HLA class I and class II types were obtained from metadata supplied by the sample provider rather than from assay-based typing. Samples were obtained from the ongoing ImmuneRACE study (first 160 participants) and from about 1,300 subjects provided by 6 global collaborators. The material from the prospective study consisted of cDNA or gDNA derived from T cells, B-cell-depleted T cells, or PBMCs. The repertoires were made available in a free public database intended to serve as a resource for research on the immune response to SARS-CoV-2. The sample metadata nearly always contained a de-identified subject ID, COVID-19 status, age in years and sex. Beyond this particular receptor, the publication reports: The amount of clinical and demographic metadata varied by source and participant and was provided uncurated.

Concerning this clone: The specificity of this receptor is unknown. Base quality data are lacking; no much larger clone is found one base away.

Each collaborating institution followed its own protocols to collect whole blood in K2EDTA tubes. For TCRbeta analysis, collaborator samples were shipped as frozen whole blood, as isolated PBMCs, or as DNA extracted from either sample type. TCRbeta CDR3 regions were amplified from genomic DNA by means of the immunoSEQ Assay, a bias-controlled multiplex PCR. The source study handled its data this way. The number of nucleated cells in each sample was estimated by amplification of reference gene primers within the assay. To quantify the absolute abundance of each unique TCRbeta CDR3 rearrangement, sequence reads were collapsed and filtered. Productive Simpson clonality was computed per sample as the square root of Simpson's diversity index over productive rearrangements. TCRdb limited this immuneACCESS table to in-frame rearrangements with V and J called. A share of clones is missing; checked studies link under half to unresolved V genes, and the rest is unexplained. Clone size and the V and J calls come from that table; the DNA yielded D and trimming. The sample profile shows hundreds of thousands of clones; more than 80% of them were found once. Roughly 10% of the sample is taken by the ten largest.

The germline V gene supplies CDR1 MDHEN and CDR2 SYDVKM. The CDR3 has 14 amino acids, counting the end cysteine and phenylalanine. Only the CDR3 part of the read is kept: 42 bases, read in frame from the first base. Deletion took 7 bases off V and 5 bases off J, with a span of 17 bases between the germline ends. This clonotype originated in a woman aged 80 or over with acute or convalescent COVID-19. Sequencing was performed on peripheral blood. The rearrangement joined TRBV28 to TRBJ2-5; TRBD1 might be the D gene, on 6 matching bases. CDR3 loop: CASISLLRGETQYF. The DNA reads as follows: TGTGCCAGCATTTCGTTACTAAGGGGGGAGACCCAGTACTTC.